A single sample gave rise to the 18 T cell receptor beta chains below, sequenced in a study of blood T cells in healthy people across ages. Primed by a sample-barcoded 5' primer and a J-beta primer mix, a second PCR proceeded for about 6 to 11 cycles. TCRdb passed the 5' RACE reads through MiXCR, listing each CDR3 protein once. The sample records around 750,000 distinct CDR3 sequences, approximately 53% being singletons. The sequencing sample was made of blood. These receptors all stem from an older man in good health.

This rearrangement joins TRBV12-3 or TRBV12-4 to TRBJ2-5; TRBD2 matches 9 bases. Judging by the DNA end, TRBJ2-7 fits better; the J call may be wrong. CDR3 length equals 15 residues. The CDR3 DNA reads TGTGCCAGCAGTTTATACCGCGGGAGGGAAAACGAGCAGTACTTC. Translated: CASSLYRGRENEQYF.

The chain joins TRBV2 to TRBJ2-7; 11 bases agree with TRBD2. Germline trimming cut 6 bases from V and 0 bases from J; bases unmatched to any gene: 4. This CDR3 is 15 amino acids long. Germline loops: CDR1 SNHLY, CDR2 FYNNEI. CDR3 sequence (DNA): TGTGCCAGCAGCTTAACTAGCGGGGGCTCCTACGAGCAGTACTTC. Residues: CASSLTSGGSYEQYF.

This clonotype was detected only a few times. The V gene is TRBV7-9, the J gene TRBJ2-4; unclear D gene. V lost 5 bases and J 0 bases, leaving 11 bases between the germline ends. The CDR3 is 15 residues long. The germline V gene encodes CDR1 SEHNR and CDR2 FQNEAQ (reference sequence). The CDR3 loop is CASSPPVAAKNIQYF. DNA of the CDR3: TGTGCCAGCAGCCCCCCCGTGGCAGCCAAAAACATTCAGTACTTC.

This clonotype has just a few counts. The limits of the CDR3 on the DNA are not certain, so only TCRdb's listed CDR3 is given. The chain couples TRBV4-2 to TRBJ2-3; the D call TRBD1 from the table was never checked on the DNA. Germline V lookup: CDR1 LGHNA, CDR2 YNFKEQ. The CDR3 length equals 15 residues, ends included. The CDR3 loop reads CASSQVGAGSRYAYF.

In nucleotides, the CDR3 is TGCAGCGTCCGAGGAGAGGGGAATGGCTACACCTTC. It yields the protein CSVRGEGNGYTF. The chain has TRBV29-1 and TRBJ1-2; tentative D call: TRBD1 (5 bases). This CDR3 contains 12 residues. Germline V lookup: CDR1 SQVTM, CDR2 ANQGSEA. The V and J ends lost 6 bases and 6 bases respectively, with 14 bases between them.

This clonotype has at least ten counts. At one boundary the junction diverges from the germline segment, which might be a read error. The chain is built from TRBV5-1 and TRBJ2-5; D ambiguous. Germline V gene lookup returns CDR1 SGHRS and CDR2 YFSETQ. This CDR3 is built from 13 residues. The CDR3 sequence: CASSLPGEETQYF. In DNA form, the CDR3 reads TGTGCCAGCAGCTTGCCAGGTGAAGAGACCCAGTACTTC.

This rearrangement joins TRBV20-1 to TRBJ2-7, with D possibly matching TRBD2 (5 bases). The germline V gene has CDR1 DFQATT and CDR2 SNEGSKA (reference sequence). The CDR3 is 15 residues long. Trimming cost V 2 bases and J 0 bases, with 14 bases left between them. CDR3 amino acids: CSARLEGTISYEQYF. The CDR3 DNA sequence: TGCAGTGCTAGACTCGAGGGAACTATCTCCTACGAGCAGTACTTC.

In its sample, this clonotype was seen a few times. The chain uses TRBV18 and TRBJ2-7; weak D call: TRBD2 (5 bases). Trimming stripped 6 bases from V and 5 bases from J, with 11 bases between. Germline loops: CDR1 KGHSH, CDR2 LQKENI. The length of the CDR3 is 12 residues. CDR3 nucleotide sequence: TGTGCCAGCTCTCGGGCCGGGGACGAGCAGTACTTC. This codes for CASSRAGDEQYF. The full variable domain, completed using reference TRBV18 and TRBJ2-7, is NAGVMQNPRHLVRRRGQEARLRCSPMKGHSHVYWYRQLPEEGLKFMVYLQKENIIDESGMPKERFSAEFPKEGPSILRIQQVVRGDSAAYFCASSRAGDEQYFGPGTRLTVT.

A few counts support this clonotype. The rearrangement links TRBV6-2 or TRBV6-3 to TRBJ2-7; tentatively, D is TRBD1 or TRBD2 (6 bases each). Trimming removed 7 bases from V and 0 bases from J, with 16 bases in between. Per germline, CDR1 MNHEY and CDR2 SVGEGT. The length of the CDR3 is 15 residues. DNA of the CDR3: TGTGCCAGCACCTCCCGAGGGGGGAACTCCTACGAGCAGTACTTC. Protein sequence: CASTSRGGNSYEQYF.

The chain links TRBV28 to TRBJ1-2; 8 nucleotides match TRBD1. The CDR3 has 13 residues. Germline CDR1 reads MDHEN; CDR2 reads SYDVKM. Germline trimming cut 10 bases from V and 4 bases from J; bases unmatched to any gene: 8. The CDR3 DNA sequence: TGTGCCACCCCAGACGGGACAGGCTATGGCTACACCTTC. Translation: CATPDGTGYGYTF.

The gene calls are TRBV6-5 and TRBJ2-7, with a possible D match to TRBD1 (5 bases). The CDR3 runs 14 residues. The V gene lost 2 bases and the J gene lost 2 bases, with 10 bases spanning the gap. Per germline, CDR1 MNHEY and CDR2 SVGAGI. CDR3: CASSYGKGTYEQYF. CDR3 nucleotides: TGTGCCAGCAGTTACGGAAAGGGGACCTACGAGCAGTACTTC.

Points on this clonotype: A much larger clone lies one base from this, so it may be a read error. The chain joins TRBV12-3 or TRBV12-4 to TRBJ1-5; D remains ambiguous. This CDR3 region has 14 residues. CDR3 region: CASSVAGSNQPQHF. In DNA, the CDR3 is TGTGCCAGCAGTGTAGCAGGTAGCAATCAGCCCCAGCATTTT.

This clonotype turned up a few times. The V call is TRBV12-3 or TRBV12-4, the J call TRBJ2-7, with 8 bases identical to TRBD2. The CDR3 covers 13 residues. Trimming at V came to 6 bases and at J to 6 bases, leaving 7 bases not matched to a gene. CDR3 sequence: CASRLAVESEQYF. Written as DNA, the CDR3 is TGTGCCAGCAGACTAGCGGTTGAGAGCGAGCAGTACTTC.

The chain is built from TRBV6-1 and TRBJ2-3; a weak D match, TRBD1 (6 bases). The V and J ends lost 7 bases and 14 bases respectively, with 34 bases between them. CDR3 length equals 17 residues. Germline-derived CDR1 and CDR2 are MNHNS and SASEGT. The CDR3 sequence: CASIPGAAENLHRYAYF. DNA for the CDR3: TGTGCCAGCATTCCAGGGGCGGCCGAAAATCTGCACAGATACGCGTATTTT.

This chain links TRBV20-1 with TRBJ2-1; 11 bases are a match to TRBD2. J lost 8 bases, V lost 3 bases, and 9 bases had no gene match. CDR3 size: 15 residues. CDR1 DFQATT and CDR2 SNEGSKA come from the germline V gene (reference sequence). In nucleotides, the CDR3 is TGCAGTGCTAGGCTTAGCGGGGGGGCCTTGGATGAGCAGTTCTTC. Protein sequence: CSARLSGGALDEQFF.

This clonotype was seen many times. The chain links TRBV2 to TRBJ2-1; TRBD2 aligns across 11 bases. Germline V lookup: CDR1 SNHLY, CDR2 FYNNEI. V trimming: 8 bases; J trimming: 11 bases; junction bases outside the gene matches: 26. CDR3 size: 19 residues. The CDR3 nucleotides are TGTGCCAGCGCCCCGGGCGCCCTTCCCACTAGCGGGAGTATCTCGAAGCAGTTCTTC. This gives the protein CASAPGALPTSGSISKQFF.

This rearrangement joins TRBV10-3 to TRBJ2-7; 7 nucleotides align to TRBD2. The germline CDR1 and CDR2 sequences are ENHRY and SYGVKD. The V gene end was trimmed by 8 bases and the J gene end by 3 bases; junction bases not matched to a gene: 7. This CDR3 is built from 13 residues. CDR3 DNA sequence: TGTGCCATCGGACTAGTCCCCCACTACGAGCAGTACTTC. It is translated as CAIGLVPHYEQYF.

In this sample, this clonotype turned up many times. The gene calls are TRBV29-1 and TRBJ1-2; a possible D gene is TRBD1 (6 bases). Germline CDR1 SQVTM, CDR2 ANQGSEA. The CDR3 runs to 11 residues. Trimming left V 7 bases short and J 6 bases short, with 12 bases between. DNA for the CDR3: TGCAGCGCAGGGGACCCGAATGGCTACACCTTC. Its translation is CSAGDPNGYTF.